This is a list of T cell receptor beta chains from one sample in a study of T cells in tumors after PD-1 blockade. Assay used: immunoSEQ multiplex PCR; TCRdb lists only in-frame clones, some missing. The table lists about 47,000 clones, roughly 79% of them singletons. Source: PBMCs, taken before anti-PD-1 treatment. These receptors were obtained from a human donor with basal cell carcinoma. The CDR3 runs from the conserved cysteine through the conserved F or W. A D gene is named only where the DNA matches it firmly. The size entry is marked missing in some rows and otherwise reads once, few, many or a size class.

.	TRBV18	TRBD1	TRBJ2-7	13	TGTGCCAGCTCACTGGACAGGGGACTCGAGCAGTACTTC	CASSLDRGLEQYF
.	TRBV7-2	TRBD1	TRBJ2-7	15	TGTGCCAGCAGCTTAGGAGGAACAGGGGAGCGCGAGCAGTACTTC	CASSLGGTGEREQYF
.	TRBV9	.	TRBJ1-6	15	TGTGCCAGCACCCGGGACACAGATTATAATTCACCCCTCCACTTT	CASTRDTDYNSPLHF
.	TRBV2	.	TRBJ2-5	13	TGTGCCAGCAGTGCGGAACGGCAAGAGACCCAGTACTTC	CASSAERQETQYF
.	TRBV5-4	.	TRBJ2-5	12	TGTGCCAGCAGCGGGCCCCAAGAGACCCAGTACTTC	CASSGPQETQYF
.	TRBV5-4	.	TRBJ2-3	16	TGTGCCAGCAGCCCGCTAGGGGCAGGGGGCACAGATACGCAGTATTTT	CASSPLGAGGTDTQYF
.	TRBV9	.	TRBJ2-2	20	TGTGCCAGCAGCGTATCCCCCTTTCAGTCGTGGGGTACGAACACCGGGGAGCTGTTTTTT	CASSVSPFQSWGTNTGELFF
.	TRBV6-5	TRBD2	TRBJ2-5	14	TGTGCCAGCAGTCCCCGACTAGCCCAAGAGACCCAGTACTTC	CASSPRLAQETQYF
.	TRBV7-3	TRBD2	TRBJ2-1	14	TGTGCCAGCAGCTTAGATGGACTAGTGAATGAGCAGTTCTTC	CASSLDGLVNEQFF
.	TRBV2	TRBD1	TRBJ1-4	14	TGTGCCAAATCAGGGGGCGCGAATAATGAAAAACTGTTTTTT	CAKSGGANNEKLFF
.	TRBV28	TRBD1	TRBJ1-4	13	TGTGCCAGCACGACAGGGCAGAGGGAAAAACTGTTTTTT	CASTTGQREKLFF
.	TRBV2	.	TRBJ1-1	16	TGTGCCAGCAGGGATCCCGGGACGGGCGGGTTGGGAGAAGCTTTCTTT	CASRDPGTGGLGEAFF
.	TRBV2	.	TRBJ1-2	15	TGTGCCAAAGAGGGGAACCGGGTTGCGACCTATGGCTACACCTTC	CAKEGNRVATYGYTF
.	TRBV24-1	.	TRBJ2-5	14	TGTGCCACCAGTGACCGGGGTTTTGGAGAGACCCAGTACTTC	CATSDRGFGETQYF
medium-sized	TRBV6-5	.	TRBJ1-1	14	TGTGCCAGCAGTTCCGAACAGGGGAACACTGAAGCTTTCTTT	CASSSEQGNTEAFF
.	TRBV24-1	TRBD1	TRBJ1-4	15	TGTGCCACCAGTGATTCCGGACAGGCAAATGAAAAACTGTTTTTT	CATSDSGQANEKLFF
.	TRBV5-1	.	TRBJ1-1	14	TGCGCCAGCAGCATTAGGGGCCTCGACACTGAAGCTTTCTTT	CASSIRGLDTEAFF
.	TRBV11-3	.	TRBJ1-2	14	TGTGCCAGCAGCTTAGGGCCCATCACTTGCAGCTACACCTTC	CASSLGPITCSYTF
.	TRBV29-1	TRBD2	TRBJ2-3	11	TGCAGCGGAGCGGGGACAGATACGCAGTATTTT	CSGAGTDTQYF
.	TRBV28	.	TRBJ2-4	15	TGTGCCAGCAGCAATCCGGCGGCAGGAAAAAACATTCAGTACTTC	CASSNPAAGKNIQYF
.	TRBV19	.	TRBJ1-2	13	TGTGCCAGTCGAGGTGGGGGCATCTATGGCTACACCTTC	CASRGGGIYGYTF
once	TRBV7-7	.	TRBJ2-7	16	TGTGCCAGCAGTCCGGGGGGCAGCAGCCGCTCCTACGAGCAGTACTTC	CASSPGGSSRSYEQYF
.	TRBV6-6	TRBD1	TRBJ2-5	14	TGTGCCAGCGCTAACAGGGGCCCCCAAGAGACCCAGTACTTC	CASANRGPQETQYF
.	TRBV5-1	TRBD1	TRBJ1-1	16	TGCGCCAGCAGCTTGAGGTCAGGGGGTCAGAAGACTGAAGCTTTCTTT	CASSLRSGGQKTEAFF
.	TRBV9	.	TRBJ1-6	15	TGTGCCAGCAGCGTAGATCCCAGGGGTAATTCACCCCTCCACTTT	CASSVDPRGNSPLHF
.	TRBV9	TRBD1	TRBJ2-1	16	TGTGCCAGCAGCGTAGGTGGGGACAGGAGCTACAATGAGCAGTTCTTC	CASSVGGDRSYNEQFF
.	TRBV7-8	.	TRBJ1-5	17	TGTGCCAGCAGCTTAGCGCTCGGGGGGGGGAGCAATCAGCCCCAGCATTTT	CASSLALGGGSNQPQHF
.	TRBV29-1	TRBD2	TRBJ2-3	16	TGCAGCGTTGACGGACTAGCGGGGGGCGTAACAGATACGCAGTATTTT	CSVDGLAGGVTDTQYF
.	TRBV5-6	.	TRBJ1-2	14	TGTGCCAGCAGCTTACAGGGTGCGGACTATGGCTACACCTTC	CASSLQGADYGYTF